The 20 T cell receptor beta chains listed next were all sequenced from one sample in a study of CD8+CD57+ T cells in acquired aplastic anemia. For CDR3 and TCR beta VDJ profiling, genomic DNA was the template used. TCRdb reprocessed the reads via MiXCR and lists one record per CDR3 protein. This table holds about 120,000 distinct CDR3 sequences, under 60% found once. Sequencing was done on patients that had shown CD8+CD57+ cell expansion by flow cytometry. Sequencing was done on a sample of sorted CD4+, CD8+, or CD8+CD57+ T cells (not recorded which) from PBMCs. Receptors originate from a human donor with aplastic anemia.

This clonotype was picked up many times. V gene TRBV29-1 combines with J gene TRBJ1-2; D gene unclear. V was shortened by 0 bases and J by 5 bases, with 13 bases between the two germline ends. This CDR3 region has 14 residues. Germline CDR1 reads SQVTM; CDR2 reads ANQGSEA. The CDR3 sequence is CSVEDRATQYGYTF. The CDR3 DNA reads TGCAGCGTTGAAGACAGAGCCACCCAATATGGCTACACCTTC.

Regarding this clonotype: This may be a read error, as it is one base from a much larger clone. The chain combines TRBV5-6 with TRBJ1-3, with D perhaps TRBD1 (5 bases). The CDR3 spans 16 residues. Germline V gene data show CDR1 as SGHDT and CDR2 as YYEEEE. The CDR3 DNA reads TGTGCCAGCAGCTTGGATGGAGGGACTACTGGAAGCACCATATATTTT. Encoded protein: CASSLDGGTTGSTIYF.

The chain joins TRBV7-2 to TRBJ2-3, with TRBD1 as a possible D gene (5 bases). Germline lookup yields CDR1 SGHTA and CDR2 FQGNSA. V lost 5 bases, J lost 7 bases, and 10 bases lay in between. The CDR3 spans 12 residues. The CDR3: CASSPRQHTQYF. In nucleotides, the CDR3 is TGTGCCAGCAGCCCTAGACAGCATACGCAGTATTTT.

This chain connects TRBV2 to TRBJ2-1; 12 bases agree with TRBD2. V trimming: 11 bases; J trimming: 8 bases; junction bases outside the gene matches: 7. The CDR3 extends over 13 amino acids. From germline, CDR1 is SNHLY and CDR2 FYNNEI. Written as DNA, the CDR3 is TGTGCCGGAACTAGCGGGAGGTCGTATGAGCAGTTCTTC. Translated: CAGTSGRSYEQFF.

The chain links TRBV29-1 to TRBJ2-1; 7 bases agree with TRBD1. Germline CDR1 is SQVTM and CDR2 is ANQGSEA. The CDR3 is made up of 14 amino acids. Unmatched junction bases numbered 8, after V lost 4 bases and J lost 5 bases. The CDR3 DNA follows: TGCAGCGTTGGCGTGACAGGGCTTAACAATGAGCAGTTCTTC. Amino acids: CSVGVTGLNNEQFF.

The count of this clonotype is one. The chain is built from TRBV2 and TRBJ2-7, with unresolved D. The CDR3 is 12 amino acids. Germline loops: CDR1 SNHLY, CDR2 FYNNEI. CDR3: CAISSFSYEQYF. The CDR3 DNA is TGTGCTATAAGTAGCTTTTCCTACGAGCAGTACTTC.

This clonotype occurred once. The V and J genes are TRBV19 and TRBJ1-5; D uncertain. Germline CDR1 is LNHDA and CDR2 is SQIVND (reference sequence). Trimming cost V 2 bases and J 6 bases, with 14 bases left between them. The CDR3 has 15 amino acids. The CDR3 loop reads CASSIRFERSQPQHF. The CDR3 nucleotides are TGTGCCAGTAGTATAAGGTTCGAACGGAGTCAGCCCCAGCATTTT. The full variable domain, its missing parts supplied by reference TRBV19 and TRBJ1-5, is DGGITQSPKYLFRKEGQNVTLSCEQNLNHDAMYWYRQDPGQGLRLIYYSQIVNDFQKGDIAEGYSVSREKKESFPLTVTSAQKNPTAFYLCASSIRFERSQPQHFGDGTRLSIL.

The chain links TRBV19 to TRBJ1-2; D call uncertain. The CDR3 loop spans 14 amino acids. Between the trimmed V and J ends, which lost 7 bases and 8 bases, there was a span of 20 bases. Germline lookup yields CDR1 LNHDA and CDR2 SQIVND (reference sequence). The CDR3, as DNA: TGTGCCAGTATTCGAGCCGCACTGATCTGCGGCTACACCTTC. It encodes CASIRAALICGYTF.

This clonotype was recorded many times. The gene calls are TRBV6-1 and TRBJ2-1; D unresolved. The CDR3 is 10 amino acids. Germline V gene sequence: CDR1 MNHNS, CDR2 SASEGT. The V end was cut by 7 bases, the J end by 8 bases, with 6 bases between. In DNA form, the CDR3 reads TGTGCCAGCACGTCGGATGAGCAGTTCTTC. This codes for CASTSDEQFF.

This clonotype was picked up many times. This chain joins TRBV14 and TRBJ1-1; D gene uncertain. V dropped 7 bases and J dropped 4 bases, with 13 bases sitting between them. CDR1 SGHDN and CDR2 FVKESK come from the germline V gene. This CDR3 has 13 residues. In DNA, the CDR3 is TGTGCCAGCACACAGAGCCCGGGCACTGAAGCTTTCTTT. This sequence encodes CASTQSPGTEAFF.

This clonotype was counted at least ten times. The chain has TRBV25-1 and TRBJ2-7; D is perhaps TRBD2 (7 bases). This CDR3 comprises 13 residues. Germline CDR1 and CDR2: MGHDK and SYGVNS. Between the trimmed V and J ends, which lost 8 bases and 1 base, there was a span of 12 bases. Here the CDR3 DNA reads TGTGCCAGCGAGGGAGGGGGTTCCTACGAGCAGTACTTC. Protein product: CASEGGGSYEQYF.

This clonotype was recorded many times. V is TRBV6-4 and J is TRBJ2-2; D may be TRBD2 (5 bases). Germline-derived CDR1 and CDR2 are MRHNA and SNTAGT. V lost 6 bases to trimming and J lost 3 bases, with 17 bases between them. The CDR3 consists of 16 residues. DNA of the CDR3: TGTGCCAGCAGCGCGAGGAGCGGTTCGGACACCGGGGAGCTGTTTTTT. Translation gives CASSARSGSDTGELFF.

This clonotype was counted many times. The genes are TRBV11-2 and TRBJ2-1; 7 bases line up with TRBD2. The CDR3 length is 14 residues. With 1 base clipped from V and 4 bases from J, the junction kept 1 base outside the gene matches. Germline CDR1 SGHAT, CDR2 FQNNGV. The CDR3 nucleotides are TGTGCCAGCAGCTTAGGGGAGGGGTACAATGAGCAGTTCTTC. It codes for CASSLGEGYNEQFF.

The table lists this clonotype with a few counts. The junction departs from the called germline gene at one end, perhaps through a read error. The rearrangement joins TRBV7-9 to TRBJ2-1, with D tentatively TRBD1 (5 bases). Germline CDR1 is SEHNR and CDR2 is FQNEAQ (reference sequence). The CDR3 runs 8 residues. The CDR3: CASSLAGF. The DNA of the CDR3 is TGTGCCAGCAGCTTGGCAGGGTTC.

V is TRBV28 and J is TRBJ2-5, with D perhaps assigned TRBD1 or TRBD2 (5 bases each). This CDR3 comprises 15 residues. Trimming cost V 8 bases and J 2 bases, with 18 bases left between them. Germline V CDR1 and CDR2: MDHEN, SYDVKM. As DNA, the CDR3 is TGTGCCAGCGGCGTCGACAGCGGACGGCAAGAGACCCAGTACTTC. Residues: CASGVDSGRQETQYF.

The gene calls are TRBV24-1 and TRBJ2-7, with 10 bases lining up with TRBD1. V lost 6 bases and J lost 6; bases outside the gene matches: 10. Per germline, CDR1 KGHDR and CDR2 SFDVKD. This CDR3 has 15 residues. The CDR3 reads CATSPRDRGVGEQYF. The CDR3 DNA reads TGTGCCACCAGTCCCCGGGACAGGGGAGTGGGCGAGCAGTACTTC.

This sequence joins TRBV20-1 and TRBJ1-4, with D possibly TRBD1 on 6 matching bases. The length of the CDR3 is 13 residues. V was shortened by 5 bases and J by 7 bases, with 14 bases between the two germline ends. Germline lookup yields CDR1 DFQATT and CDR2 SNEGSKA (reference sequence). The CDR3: CSAAGTGAEKLFF. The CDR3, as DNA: TGCAGTGCTGCCGGGACGGGGGCTGAAAAACTGTTTTTT.

The CDR3 sequence is CARDSVNYGYTF. The CDR3 DNA sequence: TGTGCCAGGGACAGCGTTAACTATGGCTACACCTTC. V gene TRBV2 combines with J gene TRBJ1-2, with TRBD1 as a possible D gene (6 bases). The CDR3 has 12 amino acids. The germline V gene encodes CDR1 SNHLY and CDR2 FYNNEI. Trimming removed 9 bases at V and 1 base at J, with 9 bases between.

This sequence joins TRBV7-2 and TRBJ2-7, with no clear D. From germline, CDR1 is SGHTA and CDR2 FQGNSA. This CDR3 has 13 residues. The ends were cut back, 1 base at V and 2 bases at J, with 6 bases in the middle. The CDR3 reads CASSLVLAYEQYF. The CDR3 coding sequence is TGTGCCAGCAGCTTAGTGCTGGCCTACGAGCAGTACTTC.

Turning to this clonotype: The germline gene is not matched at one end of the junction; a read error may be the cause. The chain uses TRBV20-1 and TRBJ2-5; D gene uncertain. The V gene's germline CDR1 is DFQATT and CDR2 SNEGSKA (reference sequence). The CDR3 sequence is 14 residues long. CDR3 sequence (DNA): TGCAGTGCTAGCCTACGGTGGTACCAAGAGACCCGGTACTTC. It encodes CSASLRWYQETRYF.